A selection of T cell receptor beta chains follows, all from one sample in a study of T cell repertoires in cytomegalovirus infection. TCRdb re-analysed the reads in MiXCR, keeping a single row per CDR3 protein. The sample includes around 450,000 distinct CDR3 sequences, roughly 30% seen only once; the top ten take roughly 15%. Sequencing was carried out using PBMCs. The receptors shown here come from a human donor in good health (CMV status not recorded). Some clones in this sample may be carry-over from other donors' samples. The CDR3 runs from the conserved cysteine through the conserved F or W. A D gene is named only where the DNA matches it firmly. Clone size is shown for a subset of rows, as once, few, many or a class of expanded clone.

V	size	J	D	DNA	CDR3
TRBV6-6	-	TRBJ1-5	TRBD1	TGTGCCAGCAGTTTTGACAGGGGACGGGGTAGCAATCAGCCCCAGCATTTT	CASSFDRGRGSNQPQHF
TRBV7-2	many	TRBJ1-5	-	TGTGCCAGCAGCTTAGGACAGTATAGCAATCAGCCCCAGCATTTT	CASSLGQYSNQPQHF
TRBV15	few	TRBJ1-1	-	TGTGCCACCAGCAGAGATCAAACCGGGTCTGGCACTGAAGCTTTCTTT	CATSRDQTGSGTEAFF
TRBV28	few	TRBJ2-7	-	TGTGCCACCCAGTCGCGGGGCAGGGCTGGTCCCGAGCAGTACTTC	CATQSRGRAGPEQYF
TRBV11-2	few	TRBJ2-7	-	TGTGCCAGCAGACCGGGACACTTCTACGAGCAGTACTTC	CASRPGHFYEQYF
TRBV4-1	-	TRBJ2-3	-	TGCGCCAGCAGCCAAGATAGCGCAGACAGAGATACGCAGTATTTT	CASSQDSADRDTQYF
TRBV2	few	TRBJ2-5	-	TGTGCCAGCACCCTATCTACTCAGTACTTC	CASTLSTQYF
TRBV6-2/TRBV6-3	-	TRBJ1-1	-	TGTGCCAGCAGTGACCCGGGGAAATTGGCAACTGAAGCTTTCTTT	CASSDPGKLATEAFF
TRBV4-1	-	TRBJ2-7	-	TGCGCCAGCAGCCAAGAGACTACCCTACAGGGGCAGTACTTC	CASSQETTLQGQYF
TRBV6-6	-	TRBJ2-6	-	TGTGCCAGCAGTTACTCTGGGCGGTCCGGGGCCAACGTCCTGACTTTC	CASSYSGRSGANVLTF
TRBV13	-	TRBJ1-3	-	TGTGCCAGCAGCCAAGACAGCCGAAAGGTCTCCTCTGGAAACACCATATATTTT	CASSQDSRKVSSGNTIYF
TRBV19	few	TRBJ2-3	-	TGTGCCAGTAGTGCCCCCTGGGACGGACCTAGCACAGATACGCAGTATTTT	CASSAPWDGPSTDTQYF
TRBV11-2	many	TRBJ2-5	-	TGTGCCAGCGGGCGGGGGCGCCAAGAGACCCAGTACTTC	CASGRGRQETQYF
TRBV7-6	many	TRBJ1-6	TRBD1	TGTGCCAGCAGCTCTACAGGGGATTCACCCCTCCACTTT	CASSSTGDSPLHF
TRBV4-1	many	TRBJ1-1	-	TGCGCCAGCAGCCAGAAGGGGGGAGCTACTGAAGCTTTCTTT	CASSQKGGATEAFF
TRBV11-2	-	TRBJ1-1	-	TGTGCCAGCAGATCACTCCGGGGCAGGAGGAGGAACACTGAAGCTTTCTTT	CASRSLRGRRRNTEAFF
TRBV7-2	many	TRBJ1-6	-	TGTGCCAGCAGCCCGATAGTAGGGAATAATTCACCCCTCCACTTT	CASSPIVGNNSPLHF
TRBV7-2	-	TRBJ1-5	-	TGTGCCAGCAGCTTATGGTGGGTTCAGCCCCAGCATTTT	CASSLWWVQPQHF
TRBV28	-	TRBJ1-5	-	TGTGCCAGCAGCACACAGGGCCGGTGGGATCATCCCCCGCATTTT	CASSTQGRWDHPPHF
TRBV6-5	-	TRBJ2-5	-	TGTGCCAGAACCAGGTGGGGCCCGGAGACCCAGTACTTC	CARTRWGPETQYF